A single sample is the source of the 18 T cell receptor beta chains below, sequenced in a study of blood T cell repertoires in COVID-19 (dated by TCRdb to 2018 to 2020). The library came from the immunoSEQ multiplex PCR assay. This immuneACCESS table, as held by TCRdb, lists in-frame sequences with V and J called but not all clones. Of the missing ones, under half trace to an unresolved V gene in checked studies; the others have no known cause. The sample data list about 130,000 clones, and about 86% of these were observed just once. The ten largest account for 3.5% to 4% of the sample. Sequencing used peripheral blood. The origin of the receptors is a woman aged 50 to 65 with acute or convalescent COVID-19.

The chain joins TRBV5-1 to TRBJ2-7; tentatively, D is TRBD2 (5 bases). Germline lookup yields CDR1 SGHRS and CDR2 YFSETQ. Trimming took 2 bases from V and 3 from J, leaving 12 bases between them. The CDR3 length is 14 residues. The CDR3 sequence is CASSFKGGDYEQYF. CDR3 DNA: TGCGCCAGCAGCTTTAAAGGAGGAGACTACGAGCAGTACTTC. The whole variable domain, filled in from reference TRBV5-1 and TRBJ2-7, reads KAGVTQTPRYLIKTRGQQVTLSCSPISGHRSVSWYQQTPGQGLQFLFEYFSETQRNKGNFPGRFSGRQFSNSRSEMNVSTLELGDSALYLCASSFKGGDYEQYFGPGTRLTVT.

The chain employs TRBV15 and TRBJ2-3; 7 bases agree with TRBD2. The CDR3 spans 18 residues. Losses at the gene ends were 0 bases for V and 3 bases for J; bases not matched to a gene: 12. Germline V CDR1 and CDR2: LNHNV, YYDKDF (reference sequence). CDR3 residues: CATSRDRPGGFLTDTQYF. For the CDR3, the DNA is TGTGCCACCAGCAGAGATCGTCCGGGAGGATTTTTAACAGATACGCAGTATTTT.

This clone was observed a few times. The chain has TRBV4-2 and TRBJ2-2, with TRBD2 matching over 11 bases. Germline CDR1 is LGHNA and CDR2 is YNFKEQ. With 0 bases clipped from V and 7 bases from J, the junction kept 7 bases outside the gene matches. The CDR3 covers 17 residues. The CDR3 sequence is CASSQEALAGAGGELFF. CDR3 coding DNA: TGTGCCAGCAGCCAAGAGGCACTAGCGGGAGCTGGCGGGGAGCTGTTTTTT.

This rearrangement joins TRBV13 to TRBJ2-3; 12 bases fit TRBD2. In germline, CDR1 is PRHDT, CDR2 FYEKMQ (reference sequence). The length of the CDR3 is 18 residues. The V and J ends lost 0 bases and 0 bases, in that order; junction bases with no gene match: 4. The CDR3 sequence is CASSLGRGTSGSTDTQYF. In DNA, the CDR3 is TGTGCCAGCAGCTTAGGCCGTGGGACTAGCGGGAGCACAGATACGCAGTATTTT.

The chain couples TRBV2 to TRBJ1-2; 7 nucleotides agree with TRBD1. This CDR3 spans 14 amino acids. The germline V gene encodes CDR1 SNHLY and CDR2 FYNNEI. V shed 7 bases, J shed 0 bases, and the junction held 5 bases outside the gene matches. In nucleotides, the CDR3 is TGTGCCAGCACCACAGGGGACTCTAACTATGGCTACACCTTC. Its translation: CASTTGDSNYGYTF.

This clone was counted between two and nine times. V is TRBV27 and J is TRBJ1-2, with 8 bases aligning to TRBD1. This CDR3 comprises 15 residues. Germline CDR1 MNHEY, CDR2 SMNVEV (reference sequence). V shed 2 bases, J shed 4 bases, and the junction held 6 bases outside the gene matches. The CDR3 sequence: CASSLDRGRGYGYTF. The CDR3 region has the DNA TGTGCCAGCAGTTTAGACAGGGGTCGGGGCTATGGCTACACCTTC.

The gene calls are TRBV11-1 and TRBJ1-2; D may be TRBD1 (5 bases). From germline, CDR1 is SGHAT and CDR2 FQDESV (reference sequence). Trimming took 4 bases from V and 6 from J, leaving 15 bases between them. CDR3 length: 14 residues. The CDR3 DNA sequence: TGTGCCAGCAGCTCCCCAGGAGGGGTTGATGGCTACACCTTC. It specifies CASSSPGGVDGYTF. The whole variable domain, filled in from reference TRBV11-1 and TRBJ1-2, reads EAEVAQSPRYKITEKSQAVAFWCDPISGHATLYWYRQILGQGPELLVQFQDESVVDDSQLPKDRFSAERLKGVDSTLKIQPAELGDSAMYLCASSSPGGVDGYTFGSGTRLTVV.

CDR3 sequence reads: CASSALRDNQETQYF. Written as DNA, the CDR3 is TGTGCCAGCAGTGCGCTCCGGGACAACCAAGAGACCCAGTACTTC. The gene calls are TRBV27 and TRBJ2-5; TRBD1 might be the D (6 bases). Trimming stripped 5 bases from V and 0 bases from J, with 13 bases between. CDR3 length: 15 residues. Germline CDR1 MNHEY, CDR2 SMNVEV (reference sequence).

This clone was counted only a few times. J is TRBJ2-7 and V is TRBV27; 8 bases map to TRBD2. CDR1 and CDR2 (germline): MNHEY, SMNVEV (reference sequence). CDR3 length equals 18 residues. The V gene end was trimmed by 1 base and the J gene end by 0 bases; junction bases not matched to a gene: 11. The CDR3 here is CASSLYSVPGTSSYEQYF. The CDR3 DNA reads TGTGCCAGCAGTTTATATTCGGTCCCCGGGACTAGCTCCTACGAGCAGTACTTC.

A single count supports this clone. The V gene is TRBV3-1 (or the pseudogene TRBV3-2), the J gene TRBJ2-1, with 10 bases matching TRBD2. The germline V gene has CDR1 LGHDT and CDR2 YNNKEL (reference sequence). This CDR3 comprises 15 residues. The J segment lost 6 bases and the V segment lost 5 bases, leaving 7 bases of the junction unmatched. The CDR3 DNA sequence: TGTGCCAGCAGCAGTACTAGCGGGGTCTTCAATGAGCAGTTCTTC. It translates to CASSSTSGVFNEQFF.

This chain connects TRBV7-8 to TRBJ2-7; TRBD1 matches at 9 bases. The CDR3 runs to 15 residues. Trimming removed 5 bases from V and 5 bases from J; junction bases left unmatched: 10. Germline V gene data show CDR1 as SGHVS and CDR2 as FQNEAQ. The CDR3 DNA reads as TGTGCCAGCAGCAGTGGGACAGGGCAGTGGAACGAGCAGTACTTC. It encodes CASSSGTGQWNEQYF.

The V call is TRBV3-1 (or the pseudogene TRBV3-2), the J call TRBJ1-4; no clear D. V lost 1 base to trimming and J lost 8 bases, with 5 bases between them. The CDR3 totals 12 residues. The germline V gene encodes CDR1 LGHDT and CDR2 YNNKEL (reference sequence). Here the CDR3 reads CASSQGAEKLFF. CDR3 in DNA: TGTGCCAGCAGCCAAGGGGCCGAAAAACTGTTTTTT.

The gene calls are TRBV19 and TRBJ1-1; D not certain. V lost 3 bases and J lost 10, with 12 bases in between. CDR3 length: 12 amino acids. The germline CDR1 and CDR2 sequences are LNHDA and SQIVND (reference sequence). CDR3 sequence: CASSIPGLGAFF. CDR3 DNA sequence: TGTGCCAGTAGTATCCCCGGACTCGGAGCTTTCTTT.

This rearrangement joins TRBV19 to TRBJ2-7; 11 nucleotides line up with TRBD2. Losses at the gene ends were 4 bases for V and 2 bases for J; bases not matched to a gene: 7. Germline lookup yields CDR1 LNHDA and CDR2 SQIVND (reference sequence). The CDR3 has 16 amino acids. The CDR3 sequence: CASSKLSGRAPYEQYF. CDR3 DNA sequence: TGTGCCAGTAGTAAACTTAGCGGGAGGGCCCCCTACGAGCAGTACTTC.

This chain links TRBV7-9 with TRBJ1-5; TRBD1 matches 9 bases. Germline V gene sequence: CDR1 SEHNR, CDR2 FQNEAQ (reference sequence). The CDR3 spans 15 residues. Trimming took 0 bases from V and 4 from J; bases not matched to a gene: 1. The CDR3 is CASSLAGTGNQPQHF. The CDR3 DNA reads TGTGCCAGCAGCTTAGCGGGGACAGGGAATCAGCCCCAGCATTTT.

V usage is TRBV18 and J usage is TRBJ1-2; TRBD1 matches 9 bases. With V trimmed by 6 bases and J by 7 bases, 12 bases remained unmatched. This CDR3 contains 15 residues. Germline assignment: CDR1 KGHSH and CDR2 LQKENI. CDR3 in DNA: TGTGCCAGCTCTCAGGAGGGACAGGGAGTAGGTGGCTACACCTTC. Translation: CASSQEGQGVGGYTF.

This sequence joins TRBV7-9 and TRBJ1-6; 7 bases are a match to TRBD1. V was clipped by 5 bases and J by 8 bases; unmatched bases: 6. Germline CDR1 SEHNR, CDR2 FQNEAQ (reference sequence). There are 14 residues in the CDR3. CDR3 loop: CASSLGQSYSPLHF. As DNA, the CDR3 is TGTGCCAGCAGCCTGGGACAGTCATATTCACCCCTCCACTTT.

The genes are TRBV6-6 and TRBJ2-2, with 9 positions matching TRBD2. The V gene's germline CDR1 is MNHNY and CDR2 SVGAGI (reference sequence). This CDR3 has 17 residues. V gave up 5 bases and J gave up 4 bases; unmatched junction bases: 11. As DNA, the CDR3 is TGTGCCAGCAGTCCCCCAGCGGGAGGTGGGGGCACCGGGGAGCTGTTTTTT. It encodes CASSPPAGGGGTGELFF.